What follows is one T cell receptor (beta chain) and its context. Its antigen is currently unknown. CDR1 and CDR2 from the germline V gene are LNHDA and SQIVND (reference sequence). Trimming removed 2 bases from V and 6 bases from J; junction bases left unmatched: 8. This CDR3 has 15 residues. This entry belongs to a study of CD8 T cells in Susac syndrome. Points from the study as a whole: The study acknowledged a relatively small number of individuals in its TCR sequencing and HLA analysis.

With random hexamers, reverse transcription was performed on about 0.45 to 1 ug of RNA. Amplification of TCR beta CDR3 across 54 Vbeta and 13 Jbeta was performed with immunoSEQ multiplex PCR. TCRdb analysed the immunoSEQ multiplex PCR reads with MiXCR anew, one entry per CDR3 protein. The sample contains roughly 130,000 distinct CDR3 sequences, 90% to 95% of which appear only once. The chain links TRBV19 to TRBJ1-2; 8 nucleotides line up with TRBD1. The sequencing input was CD4+ T cells from PBMCs. The receptor's source is a human donor with multiple sclerosis. CDR3 region: CASSIPGQGVHGYTF. As DNA, the CDR3 is TGTGCCAGTAGTATACCAGGACAGGGAGTCCATGGCTACACCTTC.